This TCR beta chain was found in a study of Graves' ophthalmopathy and Graves' hyperthyroidism. TCR beta CDR3 amplification used RNA transcripts. Following a first-round RT-PCR that used HTBI primers, a second-round multiplex PCR was carried out. MiXCR, run by TCRdb on the multiplex PCR reads, gives a single entry per CDR3 protein. In the table there are about 500,000 distinct CDR3 sequences, 35% to 45% of which are singletons. The germline V gene has CDR1 MNHEY and CDR2 SVGEGT. Losses at the gene ends were 8 bases for V and 4 bases for J; bases not matched to a gene: 9. CDR3 length equals 15 residues. Only one count was recorded for this clonotype.

The TCR was taken from an adult man with Graves' hyperthyroidism. The chain has TRBV6-2 or TRBV6-3 and TRBJ2-2; TRBD2 agrees at 8 bases. The sequenced material came from peripheral blood or thyroid tissue (not recorded which). The CDR3 DNA reads as TGTGCCAGCGTTGACGCCGGGGGGGGCACCGGGGAGCTGTTTTTT. Translating gives CASVDAGGGTGELFF.